This entry lists 8 T cell receptor beta chains sequenced from one sample in a study of CD8+CD57+ T cells in acquired aplastic anemia. TCR beta VDJ and CDR3 profiles were obtained from a genomic DNA template. Using its own MiXCR run on the reads, TCRdb lists one record per CDR3 protein. Among some 190,000 distinct CDR3 sequences listed, 50% to 55% were seen once. Input material: sorted CD4+, CD8+, or CD8+CD57+ T cells (not recorded which) from PBMCs. The origin of the receptors is a human donor in good health, serving as a control.

In this sample, this clonotype turned up once. V and J are TRBV7-2 and TRBJ2-7, with 11 bases lining up with TRBD2. CDR3 length: 15 residues. After removal of 5 bases from V and 4 bases from J, the junction contained 7 bases not matched to a gene. The V gene's germline CDR1 is SGHTA and CDR2 FQGNSA. The CDR3 DNA reads as TGTGCCAGCAGCCAAGATAGCGGGGGGGCTTACGAGCAGTACTTC. Its protein is CASSQDSGGAYEQYF.

The V and J genes are TRBV20-1 and TRBJ2-7, with D perhaps matching TRBD2 (7 bases). V was cut by 5 bases and J by 1 base, with 21 bases left in between. CDR1 and CDR2 from the germline V gene are DFQATT and SNEGSKA (reference sequence). This CDR3 is 16 amino acids long. DNA of the CDR3: TGCAGTGCTGCTAGGGGGGGAGGTGGAGTATCCTACGAGCAGTACTTC. It specifies CSAARGGGGVSYEQYF.

As to this clonotype: Relative to the germline gene, one junction end is altered; a read error may explain this. CDR3 in DNA: TGTGCCGCCAGCGACCCCGGACATGTGGCGGGCAATGAGCAGTTCTTC. It is translated as CAASDPGHVAGNEQFF. This rearrangement joins TRBV15 to TRBJ2-1; D assignment may be TRBD1 or TRBD2 (5 bases each). CDR3 length equals 16 residues. Germline CDR1 is LNHNV and CDR2 is YYDKDF (reference sequence).

The V gene is TRBV12-3 or TRBV12-4, the J gene TRBJ2-6; D gene uncertain. V was clipped by 6 bases and J by 0 bases, with 9 bases between them. The CDR3 spans 15 residues. CDR3 sequence (DNA): TGTGCCAGCAGACCGCCGGACTCTGGGGCCAACGTCCTGACTTTC. It encodes CASRPPDSGANVLTF.

In its sample, this clonotype was seen many times. The rearrangement uses TRBV2 and TRBJ2-7; TRBD1 agrees at 8 bases. The CDR3 is 15 residues long. J was trimmed by 2 bases and V by 6 bases; bases with no gene match: 9. Per germline, CDR1 SNHLY and CDR2 FYNNEI. The CDR3, as DNA: TGTGCCAGCAGCGACTTCGGACAGGGCCCCTACGAGCAGTACTTC. Protein product: CASSDFGQGPYEQYF.

This clonotype was seen repeatedly, ten times or more. The rearrangement links TRBV6-1 to TRBJ1-4; 7 bases match TRBD1. The CDR3 spans 15 residues. V was clipped by 2 bases and J by 6 bases; unmatched bases: 6. The germline gives CDR1 MNHNS, CDR2 SASEGT. The CDR3 nucleotides are TGTGCCAGCAGTGAATTCCGACAGGGAGATGAAAAACTGTTTTTT. This translates into CASSEFRQGDEKLFF.

In regard to this clonotype: One junction end disagrees with the germline gene, perhaps due to a read error. The chain recombines TRBV5-1 with TRBJ2-1; TRBD1 aligns across 11 bases. The CDR3 is made up of 16 amino acids. From germline, CDR1 is SGHRS and CDR2 YFSETQ. In nucleotides, the CDR3 is TGTGCCAGCAGCTTGACCGGGACAGGGGGTTACAATGAGCAGTTCTTC. Translation: CASSLTGTGGYNEQFF.

The J gene is TRBJ2-7, the V gene TRBV7-9; TRBD1 agrees at 7 bases. Germline V gene sequence: CDR1 SEHNR, CDR2 FQNEAQ (reference sequence). The trim removed 4 bases at V and 3 bases at J, leaving 6 bases unmatched. The CDR3 contains 14 residues. For the CDR3, the DNA is TGTGCCAGCAGCTCCGGACAGGCGATCTACGAGCAGTACGTC. Encoded protein: CASSSGQAIYEQYV.